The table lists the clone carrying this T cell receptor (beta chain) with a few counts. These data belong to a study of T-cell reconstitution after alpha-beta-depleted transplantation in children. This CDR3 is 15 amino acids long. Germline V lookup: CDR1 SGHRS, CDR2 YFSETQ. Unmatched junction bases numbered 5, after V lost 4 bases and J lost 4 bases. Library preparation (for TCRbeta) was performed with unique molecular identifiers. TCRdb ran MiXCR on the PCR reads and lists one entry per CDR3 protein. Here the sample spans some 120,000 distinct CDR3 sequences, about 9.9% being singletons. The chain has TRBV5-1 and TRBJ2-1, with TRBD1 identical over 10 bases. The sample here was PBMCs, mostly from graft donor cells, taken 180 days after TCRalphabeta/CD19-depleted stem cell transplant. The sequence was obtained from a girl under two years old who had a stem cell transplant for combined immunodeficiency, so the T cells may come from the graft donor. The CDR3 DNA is TGCGCCAGCAGCGTACGGGACAGGGGATACAATGAGCAGTTCTTC. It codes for CASSVRDRGYNEQFF.